The T cell receptor (beta chain) described here comes from a study of T cell changes during pregnancy in multiple sclerosis. Clones were read by immunoSEQ multiplex PCR, and TCRdb kept only the in-frame ones, dropping some. Among over 80,000 clones listed, 93% were seen once. This specimen consisted of peripheral blood, obtained in the third trimester of pregnancy. This clonotype originated in a female donor in good health, enrolled as a control in a pregnancy study.

The CDR3 loop reads CAISERDSEWPQHF. The CDR3 DNA reads TGTGCCATCAGTGAACGGGACAGCGAGTGGCCCCAGCATTTT. This sequence joins TRBV10-3 and TRBJ1-5, with 7 positions matching TRBD1. CDR1 is ENHRY and CDR2 is SYGVKD in the germline V gene. The CDR3 totals 14 residues. V dropped 3 bases and J dropped 9; count of bases not matched to a gene: 8.